Below are 20 T cell receptor beta chains sequenced from a single sample in a study of neurological immune-mediated disorders. TCRdb recomputed calls from the 5' RACE reads with MiXCR, one row per CDR3 protein. The data contain around 58,000 distinct CDR3 sequences, approximately 3.1% of them singletons. The sequencing sample was made of PBMCs. These receptors were obtained from a woman aged 60-75 years with multiple sclerosis.

This clonotype occurred many times. The chain has TRBV20-1 and TRBJ1-2, with D uncertain. Germline CDR1 is DFQATT and CDR2 is SNEGSKA (reference sequence). The V end lost 5 bases, the J end lost 3 bases, and 16 bases lay between the germline ends. The CDR3 is 14 residues long. The DNA for the CDR3 is TGCAGTGCTGACGATTTAACGACGGACTATGGCTACACCTTC. It codes for CSADDLTTDYGYTF.

This clonotype was seen many times. J is TRBJ2-1 and V is TRBV6-5; 10 bases map to TRBD2. Germline V gene lookup returns CDR1 MNHEY and CDR2 SVGAGI. The V gene end was trimmed by 6 bases and the J gene end by 8 bases; junction bases not matched to a gene: 10. This CDR3 comprises 15 residues. The DNA for the CDR3 is TGTGCCAGCAGAAAAAGCGGGGGGGCATTCTATGAGCAGTTCTTC. It is translated as CASRKSGGAFYEQFF.

This clonotype was counted ten times or more. This rearrangement joins TRBV28 to TRBJ1-6, with no clear D. In germline, CDR1 is MDHEN, CDR2 SYDVKM. CDR3 length: 15 amino acids. Trimming took off 2 bases at V and 5 bases at J, with 10 bases between the two ends. The CDR3 DNA sequence: TGTGCCAGCAGTTTACTCCTCGAAAATAATTCACCCCTCCACTTT. Protein sequence: CASSLLLENNSPLHF.

This clonotype was counted at least ten times. V usage is TRBV5-1 and J usage is TRBJ1-1; D gene ambiguous. CDR1 is SGHRS and CDR2 is YFSETQ in the germline V gene. V lost 4 bases, J lost 0 bases, and 7 bases lay in between. The CDR3 is 13 amino acids. The CDR3 sequence: CASSPVLNTEAFF. In nucleotides, the CDR3 is TGCGCCAGCAGCCCGGTCCTGAACACTGAAGCTTTCTTT.

Ten or more counts support this clonotype. This chain connects TRBV20-1 to TRBJ2-1; D may be TRBD1 or TRBD2 (5 bases each). This CDR3 comprises 15 residues. From germline, CDR1 is DFQATT and CDR2 SNEGSKA (reference sequence). Trimming cost V 6 bases and J 1 base, with 16 bases left between them. In DNA, the CDR3 is TGCAGTGCGGCCTCCGGGACCCTATCCTACAATGAGCAGTTCTTC. Residues: CSAASGTLSYNEQFF.

This clonotype was found many times. The chain couples TRBV9 to TRBJ1-4; TRBD1 agrees at 9 bases. The CDR3 spans 17 residues. Germline CDR1 is SGDLS and CDR2 is YYNGEE. With 4 bases clipped from V and 4 bases from J, the junction kept 11 bases outside the gene matches. CDR3 in amino acids: CASSLGQGISNNEKLFF. CDR3 sequence (DNA): TGTGCCAGCAGCCTGGGACAGGGAATTTCGAATAATGAAAAACTGTTTTTT.

This clonotype was seen ten or more times. This chain uses TRBV10-3 with TRBJ2-3, with 8 nucleotides matching TRBD2. The trim removed 7 bases at V and 4 bases at J, leaving 7 bases unmatched. Germline V gene sequence: CDR1 ENHRY, CDR2 SYGVKD. The CDR3 is made up of 14 amino acids. The CDR3 sequence is CAITAGAPADTQYF. For the CDR3, the DNA is TGTGCCATCACAGCGGGGGCCCCCGCAGATACGCAGTATTTT.

This clonotype came up many times. The rearrangement joins TRBV7-2 to TRBJ2-7; D is uncertain. The CDR3 length is 14 residues. V gave up 4 bases and J gave up 0 bases, with 10 bases separating them. Germline CDR1 and CDR2: SGHTA and FQGNSA. CDR3 sequence reads: CASSSTRVSYEQYF. The CDR3 region has the DNA TGTGCCAGCAGCTCAACGCGCGTCTCCTACGAGCAGTACTTC. The full variable domain, rest sourced from reference TRBV7-2 and TRBJ2-7, is GAGVSQSPSNKVTEKGKDVELRCDPISGHTALYWYRQSLGQGLEFLIYFQGNSAPDKSGLPSDRFSAERTGGSVSTLTIQRTQQEDSAVYLCASSSTRVSYEQYFGPGTRLTVT.

This clonotype has at least ten counts. The chain combines TRBV6-5 with TRBJ2-3; D may be TRBD2 (5 bases). Trimming took off 6 bases at V and 4 bases at J, with 14 bases between the two ends. This CDR3 has 14 amino acids. Germline assignment: CDR1 MNHEY and CDR2 SVGAGI. In DNA form, the CDR3 reads TGTGCCAGCAGGAGGAATCGGAGGTCAGATACGCAGTATTTT. As protein: CASRRNRRSDTQYF.

This clonotype was detected ten times or more. This sequence joins TRBV4-1 and TRBJ2-3, with 10 bases fitting TRBD2. CDR1 and CDR2 (germline): MGHRA, YSYEKL. V lost 2 bases, J lost 4 bases, and 6 bases stayed unmatched. The CDR3 loop spans 16 amino acids. The CDR3 here is CASSQPGLALPDTQYF. Here the CDR3 DNA reads TGCGCCAGCAGCCAACCGGGACTAGCGCTCCCAGATACGCAGTATTTT.

The V call is TRBV20-1, the J call TRBJ1-2; no clear D. Germline CDR1 DFQATT, CDR2 SNEGSKA (reference sequence). The CDR3 covers 14 residues. Deletions cut 0 bases from V and 4 bases from J, with 12 bases between. CDR3 bases: TGCAGTGCTAGAGACCTCGACGGGGTCTATGGCTACACCTTC. Amino acid sequence: CSARDLDGVYGYTF.

This clonotype was seen many times. This sequence joins TRBV7-8 and TRBJ2-1, with TRBD2 matching 8 bases. Trimming removed 5 bases from V and 2 bases from J; junction bases left unmatched: 14. In germline, CDR1 is SGHVS, CDR2 FQNEAQ. This CDR3 has 18 residues. The CDR3 is CASSTGWREALTYNEQFF. The CDR3 bases are TGTGCCAGCAGCACAGGGTGGCGGGAGGCCCTAACCTACAATGAGCAGTTCTTC.

In its sample, this clonotype was seen many times. The rearrangement links TRBV20-1 to TRBJ1-5; 7 positions match TRBD1. J lost 4 bases, V lost 4 bases, and 7 bases had no gene match. Germline CDR1 is DFQATT and CDR2 is SNEGSKA (reference sequence). The CDR3 sequence is 14 residues long. The CDR3 sequence is CSAKLDRINQPQHF. The DNA of the CDR3 is TGCAGTGCTAAGCTGGACAGGATAAATCAGCCCCAGCATTTT.

This clonotype was counted ten times or more. The gene calls are TRBV20-1 and TRBJ2-7; perhaps TRBD1 as D (6 bases). V was cut by 6 bases and J by 5 bases, with 17 bases left in between. This CDR3 is 13 amino acids long. Germline V gene lookup returns CDR1 DFQATT and CDR2 SNEGSKA (reference sequence). CDR3 residues: CSARRGWFHEQYF. DNA of the CDR3: TGCAGTGCGCGCAGGGGATGGTTCCACGAGCAGTACTTC.

Of note for this clonotype: A much larger clone lies one base from this, so it may be a read error. The CDR3, as DNA: TGCGCCAGCAGCTTGATGGTTAGGAGCGAGCAGTACTTC. This gives the protein CASSLMVRSEQYF. The chain combines TRBV5-1 with TRBJ2-7; D gene ambiguous. The V and J ends lost 1 base and 6 bases respectively, with 11 bases between them. This CDR3 has 13 residues. The germline CDR1 and CDR2 sequences are SGHRS and YFSETQ.

This clonotype was seen at least ten times. The chain couples TRBV12-3 or TRBV12-4 to TRBJ2-3, with 10 bases fitting TRBD1. This CDR3 has 16 residues. Trimming took 6 bases from V and 4 from J; bases not matched to a gene: 10. In nucleotides, the CDR3 is TGTGCCAGCAGGCCCCGACAGGGGGCTCCCTCAGATACGCAGTATTTT. Translating gives CASRPRQGAPSDTQYF.

The sample holds many counts of this clonotype. This chain connects TRBV5-1 to TRBJ1-6; no reliable D call. Per germline, CDR1 SGHRS and CDR2 YFSETQ. The CDR3 consists of 13 residues. V dropped 7 bases and J dropped 4 bases, with 9 bases sitting between them. This CDR3 reads CASRTEYNSPLHF. DNA of the CDR3: TGCGCCAGCCGGACTGAGTATAATTCACCCCTCCACTTT.

This clonotype appeared many times. This sequence joins TRBV4-1 and TRBJ2-1; 8 bases line up with TRBD2. Trimming took 1 base from V and 12 from J; bases not matched to a gene: 8. CDR1 is MGHRA, CDR2 YSYEKL, per germline. The CDR3 runs 14 residues. The CDR3 region has the DNA TGCGCCAGCAGCCAAGCGGGGGGGTCATCGCGGCAGTTCTTC. Translated: CASSQAGGSSRQFF.

Many counts were recorded for this clonotype. The chain couples TRBV6-5 to TRBJ2-5; tentative D call: TRBD2 (5 bases). Trimming stripped 7 bases from V and 2 bases from J, with 8 bases between. This CDR3 is 12 amino acids long. Per the germline V gene, CDR1 is MNHEY and CDR2 is SVGAGI. The CDR3 loop is CASKRGQETQYF. In DNA, the CDR3 is TGTGCCAGCAAACGGGGACAAGAGACCCAGTACTTC.

At least ten counts were recorded for this clonotype. V and J are TRBV20-1 and TRBJ1-4, with D possibly TRBD1 on 5 matching bases. The CDR3 sequence is 14 residues long. The germline CDR1 and CDR2 sequences are DFQATT and SNEGSKA (reference sequence). The V end was cut by 1 base, the J end by 5 bases, with 11 bases between. DNA for the CDR3: TGCAGTGCTAGAGTCCCAGGGTGGAATGAAAAACTGTTTTTT. Encoded protein: CSARVPGWNEKLFF.